A single sample gave rise to the 22 T cell receptor beta chains below, sequenced in a study of Ad26.COV2.S vaccination and SARS-CoV-2 variants. Sequencing used immunoSEQ multiplex PCR; TCRdb keeps in-frame clones, though not all of them. Among some 190,000 clones, roughly 89% were seen once, and the ten largest hold about 5.5%. The starting material was peripheral blood, obtained after recovery from COVID-19. These TCRs come from a human donor who had recovered from COVID-19.

This clone was detected once. The chain is built from TRBV19 and TRBJ2-1; tentative D call: TRBD2 (6 bases). The CDR3 has 17 residues. Germline CDR1 reads LNHDA; CDR2 reads SQIVND (reference sequence). V gave up 10 bases and J gave up 8 bases, with 30 bases separating them. The CDR3 region is CATSGASGGARIYEQFF. CDR3 in DNA: TGTGCCACTTCGGGCGCGTCAGGAGGGGCAAGAATCTATGAGCAGTTCTTC.

V gene TRBV14 combines with J gene TRBJ1-2, with TRBD1 as a possible D gene (6 bases). This CDR3 spans 13 amino acids. Germline V gives CDR1 SGHDN, CDR2 FVKESK. Trimming left V 1 base short and J 4 bases short, with 7 bases between. The CDR3 nucleotides are TGTGCCAGCAGCCAAGGCAGGGGCTATGGCTACACCTTC. Translating it yields CASSQGRGYGYTF.

Regarding this clone: A read error may account for a junction end that differs from germline. This rearrangement joins TRBV7-7 to TRBJ2-5, with D perhaps matching TRBD1 or TRBD2 (5 bases each). The length of the CDR3 is 17 residues. CDR1 is SSHAT and CDR2 is FNYEAQ in the germline V gene (reference sequence). The CDR3 DNA reads as TGTGCTAGCAGCTTAGGGGCGTGGGACGGGTCACAAGAGACCCAGTACTTC. It specifies CASSLGAWDGSQETQYF.

This chain connects TRBV7-2 to TRBJ1-1; 7 bases align to TRBD1. The germline V gene has CDR1 SGHTA and CDR2 FQGNSA. V was clipped by 5 bases and J by 1 base; unmatched bases: 4. The CDR3 covers 14 residues. The CDR3 loop is CASSARQGNTEAFF. In DNA, the CDR3 is TGTGCCAGCAGCGCTAGACAGGGGAACACTGAAGCTTTCTTT.

The chain employs TRBV6-5 and TRBJ1-6, with 7 bases that match TRBD1. The junction had 10 bases not matched to a gene; V was cut back by 5 bases and J by 9 bases. CDR1 and CDR2 (germline): MNHEY, SVGAGI. The CDR3 is 15 amino acids. The CDR3 spells CASSTQQGLGSPLHF. CDR3 bases: TGTGCCAGCAGTACCCAACAGGGGTTGGGTTCACCCCTCCACTTT.

Details on this clone: At the DNA level, this CDR3 is encoded by other sequences in the same sample as well. J is TRBJ2-7 and V is TRBV2; the match to TRBD1 covers 11 bases. V lost 4 bases to trimming and J lost 2 bases; unmatched junction nucleotides: 4. This CDR3 is built from 15 residues. Germline-derived CDR1 and CDR2 are SNHLY and FYNNEI. The CDR3, as DNA: TGTGCCAGCAGTGCCGGGACAGGGGGAACCTACGAGCAGTACTTC. This encodes CASSAGTGGTYEQYF.

The V call is TRBV7-9, the J call TRBJ1-2, with D perhaps TRBD1 (6 bases). The germline V gene has CDR1 SEHNR and CDR2 FQNEAQ (reference sequence). The CDR3 is 12 amino acids. The ends were cut back, 5 bases at V and 6 bases at J, with 10 bases in the middle. CDR3 nucleotides: TGTGCCAGCAGCCCAACAGGGCATGGCTACACCTTC. Its protein product is CASSPTGHGYTF.

The V and J genes are TRBV23-1 and TRBJ1-2, with 9 bases lining up with TRBD1. TRBV23-1 is identified as an open reading frame with a role that is uncertain. The CDR3 runs to 14 residues. Trimming cost V 3 bases and J 3 bases; bases outside gene matches: 2. CDR3 sequence (DNA): TGCGCCAGCAGTCAGGGACAGGGATACTATGGCTACACCTTC. Protein: CASSQGQGYYGYTF.

The chain recombines TRBV29-1 with TRBJ1-3; D is undetermined. Germline-derived CDR1 and CDR2 are SQVTM and ANQGSEA. Trimming removed 3 bases at V and 0 bases at J, with 9 bases between. The CDR3 runs 14 residues. CDR3 nucleotides: TGCAGCGTTGATACGGGTTACTCTGGAAACACCATATATTTT. Protein product: CSVDTGYSGNTIYF.

J is TRBJ2-7 and V is TRBV11-2; 7 bases agree with TRBD2. In germline, CDR1 is SGHAT, CDR2 FQNNGV. This CDR3 is 14 amino acids long. The trim removed 5 bases at V and 5 bases at J, leaving 9 bases unmatched. The CDR3 DNA follows: TGTGCCAGCAGCACCTCGGGGGGTTTCCACGAGCAGTACTTC. Translation gives CASSTSGGFHEQYF.

The rearrangement links TRBV28 to TRBJ2-7; 7 positions match TRBD1. With 4 bases clipped from V and 5 bases from J, the junction kept 8 bases outside the gene matches. The CDR3 is made up of 14 amino acids. The germline V gene encodes CDR1 MDHEN and CDR2 SYDVKM. The CDR3 spells CASSWGQLSNEQYF. The CDR3 DNA reads TGTGCCAGCAGTTGGGGACAGCTTTCGAACGAGCAGTACTTC.

The rearrangement joins TRBV12-3 or TRBV12-4 to TRBJ2-1, with TRBD2 as a possible D gene (6 bases). Trimming left V 6 bases short and J 12 bases short, with 15 bases between. The CDR3 is made up of 12 amino acids. The CDR3 protein is CASRSGRTMQFF. In DNA, the CDR3 is TGTGCCAGCAGATCCGGTAGGACTATGCAGTTCTTC.

The chain couples TRBV7-3 to TRBJ2-3; the match to TRBD2 covers 8 bases. Germline V gives CDR1 SGHTA, CDR2 FQGTGA. After removal of 2 bases from V and 1 base from J, the junction contained 5 bases not matched to a gene. The CDR3 sequence is 16 residues long. In DNA form, the CDR3 reads TGTGCCAGCAGCTTAGTGGTGGGACTAGGCACAGATACGCAGTATTTT. Its translation is CASSLVVGLGTDTQYF.

The V call is TRBV5-6, the J call TRBJ2-7; possible D gene TRBD2, 6 bases. This CDR3 is built from 15 residues. In germline, CDR1 is SGHDT, CDR2 YYEEEE. Trimming cost V 0 bases and J 3 bases, with 13 bases left between them. The CDR3 DNA is TGTGCCAGCAGCTTGGGGGGCCTCGGGGGCTACGAGCAGTACTTC. Translated: CASSLGGLGGYEQYF.

The chain joins TRBV15 to TRBJ2-1, with D tentatively TRBD1 or TRBD2 (5 bases each). Trimming removed 6 bases from V and 2 bases from J, with 8 bases in between. This CDR3 is built from 13 residues. CDR1 is LNHNV and CDR2 is YYDKDF in the germline V gene (reference sequence). CDR3 amino acids: CATSLGAYNEQFF. The CDR3 region has the DNA TGTGCCACCAGTTTGGGGGCCTACAATGAGCAGTTCTTC. The full variable domain, rest sourced from reference TRBV15 and TRBJ2-1, is DAMVIQNPRYQVTQFGKPVTLSCSQTLNHNVMYWYQQKSSQAPKLLFHYYDKDFNNEADTPDNFQSRRPNTSFCFLDIRSPGLGDTAMYLCATSLGAYNEQFFGPGTRLTVL.

This chain links TRBV18 with TRBJ2-3, with TRBD1 matching 7 bases. CDR3 length: 13 amino acids. V lost 5 bases, J lost 4 bases, and 3 bases stayed unmatched. Germline-derived CDR1 and CDR2 are KGHSH and LQKENI. The CDR3 loop is CASSATGADTQYF. Written as DNA, the CDR3 is TGTGCCAGCTCAGCCACAGGGGCAGATACGCAGTATTTT.

V is TRBV9 and J is TRBJ1-3, with D unclear. The length of the CDR3 is 14 residues. Per the germline V gene, CDR1 is SGDLS and CDR2 is YYNGEE. V was pared by 0 bases and J by 0 bases, with 4 bases between. Here the CDR3 DNA reads TGTGCCAGCAGCGTAGTCCCCTCTGGAAACACCATATATTTT. Encoded protein: CASSVVPSGNTIYF. The full variable domain, with the rest looked up from reference TRBV9 and TRBJ1-3, is DSGVTQTPKHLITATGQRVTLRCSPRSGDLSVYWYQQSLDQGLQFLIQYYNGEERAKGNILERFSAQQFPDLHSELNLSSLELGDSALYFCASSVVPSGNTIYFGEGSWLTVV.

The chain has TRBV12-3 or TRBV12-4 and TRBJ1-2, with 8 bases aligning to TRBD1. The V gene end was trimmed by 6 bases and the J gene end by 8 bases; junction bases not matched to a gene: 8. This CDR3 is 13 amino acids long. CDR3 sequence: CASRTTGELGYTF. The DNA of the CDR3 is TGTGCCAGCAGGACGACAGGGGAACTCGGCTACACCTTC.

V gene TRBV19 combines with J gene TRBJ1-1; 7 nucleotides agree with TRBD1. Germline lookup yields CDR1 LNHDA and CDR2 SQIVND (reference sequence). V shed 0 bases and J 1 base; nucleotides not matched to a gene: 5. The CDR3 covers 16 residues. CDR3 nucleotide sequence: TGTGCCAGTAGTATAGAAAGGGGGCGGAAGAACACTGAAGCTTTCTTT. It is translated as CASSIERGRKNTEAFF.

This clone was seen a handful of times. The gene calls are TRBV10-1 and TRBJ1-1; maybe TRBD1 (5 bases). The CDR3 spans 15 residues. The germline V gene has CDR1 WNHNN and CDR2 SYGVQD (reference sequence). Trimming pared 8 bases from V and 3 bases from J, leaving 19 bases between. Here the CDR3 reads CASGSGSPGDTEAFF. CDR3 DNA: TGCGCCAGCGGCTCGGGCTCCCCGGGGGACACTGAAGCTTTCTTT.

This clone was seen just once. The J gene is TRBJ2-2, the V gene TRBV7-3; TRBD1 or TRBD2 may be the D gene (5 bases each). The germline CDR1 and CDR2 sequences are SGHTA and FQGTGA. V dropped 7 bases and J dropped 3 bases, with 15 bases sitting between them. The CDR3 spans 15 residues. CDR3 sequence: CASTPSGTDTGELFF. CDR3 nucleotides: TGTGCCAGCACCCCTTCCGGGACGGACACCGGGGAGCTGTTTTTT.

This chain links TRBV19 with TRBJ2-2; 7 bases match TRBD1. V was pared by 7 bases and J by 4 bases, with 12 bases of the junction left unmatched. CDR1 and CDR2 (germline): LNHDA, SQIVND (reference sequence). CDR3 length: 16 amino acids. The CDR3: CASTLRGREITGELFF. The CDR3 region has the DNA TGTGCCAGTACCCTAAGGGGGCGAGAGATCACCGGGGAGCTGTTTTTT.